The following is a T cell receptor beta chain sequence with its context. No cognate antigen has been identified for it. Nothing much larger sits one base from this clone, and base qualities are not available. This sample is drawn from a study of response to subunit inactivated influenza vaccine (dated by TCRdb to the late 2010s). For the wider study: The study used deep quantitative T cell receptor repertoire profiling to track responses to a trivalent subunit inactivated influenza vaccine. General study outcomes and caveats: The authors suggested that each seasonal influenza vaccination may recruit only a limited number of new T cells.

V loses 2 bases at its end and J loses 4 bases; junction bases beyond the gene matches: 4. Reading the germline V gene gives CDR1 MNHEY and CDR2 SVGAGI. Spanning cysteine to phenylalanine, the CDR3 consists of 15 amino acids. Solely the CDR3 DNA is kept, with 45 bases framed from the first base. The method was RT-PCR. Sequenced using an Illumina HiSeq 2500. The public reads were reprocessed in TCRdb via fastp at Q25 and MiXCR, keeping in-frame beta chains. Each entry merges the rows of one CDR3 protein and shows their most common DNA and genes. The sample includes about 610,000 distinct CDR3 sequences, with approximately 15% observed a single time. The top ten constitute 11% of the sample.

This clonotype was sampled from a man aged 45-60 years who received an inactivated influenza vaccine. Donor details come from another sample of the same person, matched by shared clones. The source material was PBMCs from blood, sampled roughly 13 days after vaccination. The rearranged segments are TRBV6-5 and TRBJ1-1, with TRBD1 identical over 10 junction bases. The DNA sequence is given as TGTGCCAGCAGTTACGGTAGGACAGGGGGCACTGAAGCTTTCTTT. Its protein product is CASSYGRTGGTEAFF.